One sample yielded the 23 T cell receptor beta chains listed below, sequenced in a study of T cells after yellow fever vaccination. TCRdb used MiXCR to reprocess the 5' RACE reads, holding one entry per CDR3 protein. Of around 310,000 distinct CDR3 sequences in the sample, around 4.5% were seen once. Sequenced here: PBMCs, sampled 15 days after the yellow fever booster vaccination. The receptor source for this set is a man between 18 and 29 years old who received the YFV17D yellow fever vaccine.

This clonotype was counted at least ten times. V usage is TRBV10-3 and J usage is TRBJ1-1; tentatively, D is TRBD1 (5 bases). The germline gives CDR1 ENHRY, CDR2 SYGVKD. Trimming took 8 bases from V and 5 from J, leaving 15 bases between them. This CDR3 is 13 amino acids long. The DNA of the CDR3 is TGTGCCATCTCTCGGGCCCGGGGGACTGAAGCTTTCTTT. Its protein product is CAISRARGTEAFF.

This clonotype was detected only a few times. CDR3 bases: TGCGCCAGCAGCCAAGTGGGGACTAGCGGCACAGATACGCAGTATTTT. This translates into CASSQVGTSGTDTQYF. The chain joins TRBV4-3 to TRBJ2-3, with 10 bases identical to TRBD2. The CDR3 is 16 residues long. J was trimmed by 1 base and V by 1 base; bases with no gene match: 2. CDR1 is LGHNA, CDR2 YSLEER, per germline.

This clonotype was found many times. The chain is built from TRBV6-5 and TRBJ2-7; a weak D match, TRBD1 (6 bases). Germline loops: CDR1 MNHEY, CDR2 SVGAGI. This CDR3 spans 13 amino acids. Trimming cost V 0 bases and J 7 bases, with 10 bases left between them. CDR3 residues: CASSYSGQREQYF. For the CDR3, the DNA is TGTGCCAGCAGTTACTCCGGACAGAGAGAGCAGTACTTC.

The sample holds a few counts of this clonotype. The CDR3 spells CATSRATNEQFF. Here the CDR3 DNA reads TGTGCCACCAGCAGAGCGACCAATGAGCAGTTCTTC. This sequence joins TRBV15 and TRBJ2-1; D call uncertain. This CDR3 spans 12 amino acids. The V end lost 1 base, the J end lost 6 bases, and 4 bases lay between the germline ends. The germline gives CDR1 LNHNV, CDR2 YYDKDF (reference sequence).

This clonotype has at least ten counts. The chain couples TRBV4-3 to TRBJ2-1, with D perhaps given as TRBD1 or TRBD2 (5 bases each). CDR3 length: 15 amino acids. CDR1 and CDR2 (germline): LGHNA, YSLEER. Trimming left V 4 bases short and J 1 base short, with 11 bases between. The CDR3 bases are TGCGCCAGCAGCCCTGGGACCGCATCCTACAATGAGCAGTTCTTC. Its protein product is CASSPGTASYNEQFF.

This clonotype occurred a few times. J is TRBJ2-5 and V is TRBV15, with a possible D match to TRBD2 (5 bases). There are 14 residues in the CDR3. The germline V gene has CDR1 LNHNV and CDR2 YYDKDF (reference sequence). V lost 0 bases to trimming and J lost 5 bases, with 10 bases between them. The CDR3 nucleotides are TGTGCCACCAGCAGAGATCGGGGTGAGGAGACCCAGTACTTC. Amino acid sequence: CATSRDRGEETQYF. The entire variable domain, with the rest obtained from reference TRBV15 and TRBJ2-5, is as follows: DAMVIQNPRYQVTQFGKPVTLSCSQTLNHNVMYWYQQKSSQAPKLLFHYYDKDFNNEADTPDNFQSRRPNTSFCFLDIRSPGLGDTAMYLCATSRDRGEETQYFGPGTRLLVL.

In its sample, this clonotype was seen many times. The gene calls are TRBV5-1 and TRBJ1-3, with D possibly TRBD1 on 5 matching bases. The V gene's germline CDR1 is SGHRS and CDR2 YFSETQ. V lost 8 bases, J lost 0 bases, and 18 bases lay in between. The CDR3 has 16 amino acids. CDR3 nucleotide sequence: TGCGCCAGAGGAGACAGCTCGCCCTTCTCTGGAAACACCATATATTTT. It specifies CARGDSSPFSGNTIYF.

The chain combines TRBV6-5 with TRBJ2-5; TRBD2 matches 8 bases. The CDR3 extends over 17 amino acids. Per the germline V gene, CDR1 is MNHEY and CDR2 is SVGAGI. With V trimmed by 0 bases and J by 1 base, 7 bases remained unmatched. CDR3 region: CASSYSTALAGQETQYF. In DNA, the CDR3 is TGTGCCAGCAGTTACTCGACAGCCCTAGCGGGCCAAGAGACCCAGTACTTC.

This clonotype was picked up many times. The V and J genes are TRBV20-1 and TRBJ2-3; 7 bases are a match to TRBD2. After removal of 3 bases from V and 1 base from J, the junction contained 16 bases not matched to a gene. The CDR3 has 18 amino acids. Germline assignment: CDR1 DFQATT and CDR2 SNEGSKA (reference sequence). The CDR3 DNA reads as TGCAGTGCTAGTATCCCACGGGGGAGCCGGGGGGGCACAGATACGCAGTATTTT. It encodes CSASIPRGSRGGTDTQYF.

This clonotype was seen many times. This chain uses TRBV12-3 or TRBV12-4 with TRBJ1-5, with D possibly TRBD1 on 6 matching bases. CDR3 length: 13 residues. V dropped 6 bases and J dropped 9 bases, with 15 bases sitting between them. The CDR3 DNA reads TGTGCCAGCAGCCAACAGGGAGCACGGCCCCAGCATTTT. This codes for CASSQQGARPQHF.

Only a few counts were recorded for this clonotype. The chain is built from TRBV19 and TRBJ2-5, with a weak D call TRBD2 (6 bases). This CDR3 comprises 15 residues. The germline CDR1 and CDR2 sequences are LNHDA and SQIVND (reference sequence). V was cut by 5 bases and J by 2 bases, with 15 bases left in between. The CDR3 reads CASSPVVRGQETQYF. CDR3 DNA sequence: TGTGCCAGTAGTCCCGTGGTCCGGGGGCAAGAGACCCAGTACTTC.

Concerning this clonotype itself: A much larger clone differs by one base, so this may be a read error. The CDR3: CASTFTDTQYF. In DNA, the CDR3 is TGTGCCAGCACATTCACAGATACGCAGTATTTT. This chain uses TRBV2 with TRBJ2-3; D is ambiguous. The CDR3 has 11 residues. V was cut by 7 bases and J by 2 bases, with 4 bases left in between. The germline V gene encodes CDR1 SNHLY and CDR2 FYNNEI.

This clonotype occurred many times. V usage is TRBV18 and J usage is TRBJ2-7; unclear D gene. V lost 0 bases and J 0 bases, leaving 3 bases between the germline ends. This CDR3 comprises 13 residues. Germline-derived CDR1 and CDR2 are KGHSH and LQKENI. The CDR3 region has the DNA TGTGCCAGCTCACCACCGGGCTCCTACGAGCAGTACGTC. It codes for CASSPPGSYEQYV.

The rearrangement links TRBV23-1 to TRBJ1-5; maybe TRBD1 (6 bases). TRBV23-1 has ORF status, its function being uncertain. V was cut by 8 bases and J by 7 bases, with 15 bases left in between. The CDR3 is 13 amino acids. The CDR3 DNA is TGCGCCAGCCCGAACAGGGATTTGCAGCCCCAGCATTTT. Protein sequence: CASPNRDLQPQHF.

The chain recombines TRBV4-1 with TRBJ1-5; D is unclear. The CDR3 runs 13 residues. The germline CDR1 and CDR2 sequences are MGHRA and YSYEKL. The germline V and J ends were trimmed by 1 base and 6 bases, with 7 bases remaining between them. The CDR3 sequence is CASSQGMLQPQHF. The DNA of the CDR3 is TGCGCCAGCAGCCAAGGCATGCTTCAGCCCCAGCATTTT.

This clonotype was seen ten or more times. The V gene is TRBV14, the J gene TRBJ1-1, with 7 bases matching TRBD1. V was pared by 0 bases and J by 8 bases, with 3 bases of the junction left unmatched. CDR1 is SGHDN, CDR2 FVKESK, per germline. The CDR3 extends over 13 amino acids. The CDR3 DNA reads TGTGCCAGCAGCCAAGAAAGACAGGGAGAAGCTTTCTTT. This encodes CASSQERQGEAFF.

The table lists this clonotype with a few counts. The CDR3 spells CAISARQGNTEAFF. The CDR3, as DNA: TGTGCCATCAGTGCGCGACAGGGGAACACTGAAGCTTTCTTT. The chain combines TRBV10-3 with TRBJ1-1; 7 bases align to TRBD1. The CDR3 has 14 residues. Germline V lookup: CDR1 ENHRY, CDR2 SYGVKD. J lost 1 base, V lost 4 bases, and 3 bases had no gene match.

This clonotype was picked up a small number of times. This chain joins TRBV7-2 and TRBJ2-5; D is tentatively TRBD1 or TRBD2 (5 bases each). CDR3 length equals 16 residues. V was shortened by 0 bases and J by 1 base, with 12 bases between the two germline ends. Germline loops: CDR1 SGHTA, CDR2 FQGNSA. CDR3 in DNA: TGTGCCAGCAGCTTAGCCTCCACTAGGGGCCAAGAGACCCAGTACTTC. This translates into CASSLASTRGQETQYF.

This clonotype occurred a few times. The genes are TRBV6-2 or TRBV6-3 and TRBJ2-3; TRBD2 matches 10 bases. This CDR3 is 16 amino acids long. Unmatched junction bases numbered 9, after V lost 8 bases and J lost 1 base. Germline CDR1 is MNHEY and CDR2 is SVGEGT. The CDR3 bases are TGTGCCAGCCGACCTAGCGGGGGTGATGGCACAGATACGCAGTATTTT. It codes for CASRPSGGDGTDTQYF.

In its sample, this clonotype was seen many times. This chain connects TRBV6-5 to TRBJ1-3, with 10 bases aligning to TRBD1. With V trimmed by 7 bases and J by 3 bases, 6 bases remained unmatched. There are 15 residues in the CDR3. Looked up from germline, CDR1 is MNHEY and CDR2 is SVGAGI. CDR3 bases: TGTGCCAGCAACGCCGGGACAGGGGTTGGAAACACCATATATTTT. It specifies CASNAGTGVGNTIYF.

The chain joins TRBV18 to TRBJ2-5; D unclear. The CDR3 extends over 15 amino acids. V lost 0 bases, J lost 2 bases, and 10 bases lay in between. The germline V gene encodes CDR1 KGHSH and CDR2 LQKENI. The DNA of the CDR3 is TGTGCCAGCTCACCACCGGGTATGGGACAAGAGACCCAGTACTTC. Protein sequence: CASSPPGMGQETQYF.

The sample holds many counts of this clonotype. This chain connects TRBV19 to TRBJ1-1; no definite D call. V dropped 0 bases and J dropped 1 base, with 6 bases sitting between them. The CDR3 extends over 14 amino acids. Germline V gene sequence: CDR1 LNHDA, CDR2 SQIVND (reference sequence). CDR3 residues: CASSIDGRNTEAFF. The CDR3 DNA sequence: TGTGCCAGTAGTATAGACGGACGGAACACTGAAGCTTTCTTT.

The sample holds many counts of this clonotype. The V call is TRBV15, the J call TRBJ1-5; D is possibly TRBD1 (5 bases). This CDR3 is built from 16 residues. The germline CDR1 and CDR2 sequences are LNHNV and YYDKDF (reference sequence). V was pared by 1 base and J by 2 bases, with 12 bases between. CDR3 protein: CATSRARGLGNQPQHF. The CDR3 DNA reads as TGTGCCACCAGCAGAGCCCGGGGCCTCGGCAATCAGCCCCAGCATTTT. The complete variable domain, with remaining parts taken from reference TRBV15 and TRBJ1-5, reads DAMVIQNPRYQVTQFGKPVTLSCSQTLNHNVMYWYQQKSSQAPKLLFHYYDKDFNNEADTPDNFQSRRPNTSFCFLDIRSPGLGDTAMYLCATSRARGLGNQPQHFGDGTRLSIL.